This T cell receptor beta chain was captured by sequencing in a study of blood T cells in healthy people across ages. The study's findings and limits: Per million T cells, the diversity of TCR beta decreased roughly linearly as age advanced.

Comments on this clonotype: Antigen unknown.

Through a sample-barcoded 5' primer and a J-beta primer mix, a second PCR was run for roughly 7 to 12 cycles. TCRdb passed the 5' RACE reads through MiXCR, listing each CDR3 protein once. The sample has about 500,000 distinct CDR3 sequences; 24% are singletons. This sample was also put to use in a study of T cells of mothers and their children. That study adds: Per 15 ul, 1.5 ug of RNA was used, with all extracted RNA going into cDNA synthesis.

This TCR was sampled from a boy younger than 18 in good health. Sequencing was carried out using blood.

The CDR3 here is CSARVNRNQPQHF. Written as DNA, the CDR3 is TGCAGTGCTAGAGTAAACCGCAATCAGCCCCAGCATTTT. This rearrangement joins TRBV20-1 to TRBJ1-5; no firm D call. CDR1 is DFQATT, CDR2 SNEGSKA, per germline (reference sequence). Trimming stripped 1 base from V and 2 bases from J, with 6 bases between. The CDR3 has 13 amino acids.